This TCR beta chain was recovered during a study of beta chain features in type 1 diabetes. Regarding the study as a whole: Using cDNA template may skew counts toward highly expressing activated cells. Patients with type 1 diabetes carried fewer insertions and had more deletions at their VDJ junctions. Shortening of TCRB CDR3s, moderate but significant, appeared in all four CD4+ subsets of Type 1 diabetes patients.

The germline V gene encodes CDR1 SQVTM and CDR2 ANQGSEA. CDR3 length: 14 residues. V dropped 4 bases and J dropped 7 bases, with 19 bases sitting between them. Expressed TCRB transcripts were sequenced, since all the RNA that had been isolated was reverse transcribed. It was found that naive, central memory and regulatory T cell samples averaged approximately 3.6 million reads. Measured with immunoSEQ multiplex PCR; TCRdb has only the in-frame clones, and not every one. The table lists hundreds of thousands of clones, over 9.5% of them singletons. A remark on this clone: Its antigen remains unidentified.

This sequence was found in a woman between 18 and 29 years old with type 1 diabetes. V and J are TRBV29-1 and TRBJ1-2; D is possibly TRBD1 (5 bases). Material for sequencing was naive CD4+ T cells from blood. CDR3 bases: TGCAGCGTTGCCCCAGGGTTCGCCCCGGGTGGCTACACCTTC. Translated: CSVAPGFAPGGYTF. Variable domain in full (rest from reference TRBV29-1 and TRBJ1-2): SAVISQKPSRDICQRGTSLTIQCQVDSQVTMMFWYRQQPGQSLTLIATANQGSEATYESGFVIDKFPISRPNLTFSTLTVSNMSPEDSSIYLCSVAPGFAPGGYTFGSGTRLTVV.